The clone carrying this T cell receptor beta chain was seen many times. Its antigen is unidentified. The entry originates in a study of early T cells in non-severe SARS-CoV-2 infection. Study as a whole: Bulk RNA from unsorted whole blood was sequenced; chains were unpaired.

TCRdb reanalysed the 5' RACE reads using MiXCR and keeps one entry per CDR3 protein. The table lists tens of thousands of distinct CDR3 sequences, 4.5% of them singletons. Findings and caveats of the study: A preference for anti-spike CD8 responses marked VDJdb matching, which missed private and CD4 specificities.

This CDR3 contains 15 residues. The germline CDR1 and CDR2 sequences are SEHNR and FQNEAQ (reference sequence). V lost 3 bases to trimming and J lost 0 bases, with 11 bases between them. This sequence was found in an adult who was a healthcare worker with PCR-confirmed SARS-CoV-2 infection or an uninfected control (not recorded which). The genes are TRBV7-9 and TRBJ1-1; no clear D. The sample consisted of whole blood. This chain's CDR3 is CASSFGDGMNTEAFF. CDR3 in DNA: TGTGCCAGCAGCTTCGGGGATGGGATGAACACTGAAGCTTTCTTT.